These 9 T cell receptor beta chains were sequenced from one sample in a study of shared clonotypes between healthy human individuals. The table came from immunoSEQ multiplex PCR; TCRdb's copy has only in-frame clones and leaves some out. The data contain hundreds of thousands of clones, approximately 95% of them singletons. The sequenced sample was naive CD4+ T cells sorted from blood. The subset is: CD45RA+ positively selected. Receptor source: a woman in her twenties or thirties in good health.

The V and J genes are TRBV7-3 and TRBJ2-2, with 7 bases identical to TRBD2. In germline, CDR1 is SGHTA, CDR2 FQGTGA. V shed 5 bases, J shed 7 bases, and the junction held 16 bases outside the gene matches. The CDR3 has 17 amino acids. In DNA form, the CDR3 reads TGTGCCAGCAGCAGCTCCCTCGGGGCGGGAGTGGACGGGGAGCTGTTTTTT. Residues: CASSSSLGAGVDGELFF.

J is TRBJ1-2 and V is TRBV4-1; 8 bases map to TRBD1. Germline V gene data show CDR1 as MGHRA and CDR2 as YSYEKL. The CDR3 sequence is 16 residues long. The junction had 10 bases not matched to a gene; V was cut back by 3 bases and J by 4 bases. CDR3 amino acids: CASSQSTQGEPYGYTF. The CDR3 region has the DNA TGCGCCAGCAGCCAGTCTACACAGGGGGAGCCCTATGGCTACACCTTC.

The chain is built from TRBV28 and TRBJ1-2; D is unresolved. Germline V CDR1 and CDR2: MDHEN, SYDVKM. CDR3 length: 14 residues. Trimming left V 5 bases short and J 1 base short, with 11 bases between. CDR3 residues: CASSLKPYNYGYTF. CDR3 DNA: TGTGCCAGCAGTCTCAAGCCCTATAACTATGGCTACACCTTC.

The chain is built from TRBV11-3 and TRBJ2-4; 9 nucleotides line up with TRBD2. CDR1 SGHNT and CDR2 YENEEA come from the germline V gene. The CDR3 consists of 14 residues. J lost 8 bases, V lost 1 base, and 3 bases had no gene match. CDR3 in DNA: TGTGCCAGCAGCTTAGGGACTAGCGTGGACATTCAGTACTTC. Its protein product is CASSLGTSVDIQYF.

The chain is built from TRBV19 and TRBJ1-4; TRBD1 matches at 8 bases. The CDR3 is 15 amino acids. Germline assignment: CDR1 LNHDA and CDR2 SQIVND (reference sequence). Unmatched junction bases numbered 8, after V lost 3 bases and J lost 8 bases. The CDR3 region has the DNA TGTGCCAGTAGTATGGTGGCAGGGGGCGACGAAAAACTGTTTTTT. Protein product: CASSMVAGGDEKLFF.

This clone has only one observation. In DNA, the CDR3 is TGTGCCAGCAGTCCCGCGGGACTAGCGGGGTACGAGCAGTACTTC. This sequence encodes CASSPAGLAGYEQYF. This chain uses TRBV6-6 with TRBJ2-7; 13 nucleotides match TRBD2. V was clipped by 5 bases and J by 4 bases; unmatched bases: 5. The V gene's germline CDR1 is MNHNY and CDR2 SVGAGI (reference sequence). This CDR3 has 15 residues.

CDR3 loop: CASSATLVRGGGTQYF. The CDR3 bases are TGTGCCAGCAGTGCGACACTCGTCCGGGGAGGGGGGACCCAGTACTTC. This rearrangement joins TRBV2 to TRBJ2-5; a weak D match, TRBD2 (7 bases). Trimming shortened V by 4 bases and J by 7 bases, and 22 bases separated the two germline ends. Per the germline V gene, CDR1 is SNHLY and CDR2 is FYNNEI. The CDR3 has 16 amino acids.

The rearrangement links TRBV30 to TRBJ2-5; 8 nucleotides match TRBD2. The V gene end was trimmed by 4 bases and the J gene end by 2 bases; junction bases not matched to a gene: 3. Germline lookup yields CDR1 GTSNPN and CDR2 SVGIG (reference sequence). The CDR3 extends over 13 amino acids. CDR3 loop: CAWTTGGQETQYF. The CDR3 region has the DNA TGTGCCTGGACGACGGGAGGGCAAGAGACCCAGTACTTC.

In its sample, this clone was seen once. This chain joins TRBV5-4 and TRBJ1-2; no firm D call. The CDR3 is made up of 12 amino acids. The germline V gene encodes CDR1 SGHNT and CDR2 YYREEE (reference sequence). The V gene lost 4 bases and the J gene lost 8 bases, with 12 bases spanning the gap. The CDR3 spells CASSRATGGYTF. CDR3 sequence (DNA): TGTGCCAGCAGCCGCGCGACGGGCGGCTACACCTTC.